The sequence of this TCR beta chain was determined in a study of T cell responses to AZD1222 COVID-19 vaccine. V lost 4 bases to trimming and J lost 0 bases, with 11 bases between them. The CDR3 is made up of 15 amino acids. Germline lookup yields CDR1 SGHRS and CDR2 YFSETQ. The data were produced by immunoSEQ multiplex PCR, yet TCRdb's version contains in-frame clones alone and is incomplete. Here the sample spans more than 150,000 clones, 90% being singletons. The sequenced sample was peripheral blood, obtained on day 0 of AZD1222 vaccination. The sequence derives from an adult in good health. J is TRBJ1-5 and V is TRBV5-1, with D maybe TRBD1 (5 bases). CDR3 sequence reads: CASSLGQASNQPQHF. The DNA for the CDR3 is TGCGCCAGCAGCCTGGGGCAGGCTAGCAATCAGCCCCAGCATTTT.